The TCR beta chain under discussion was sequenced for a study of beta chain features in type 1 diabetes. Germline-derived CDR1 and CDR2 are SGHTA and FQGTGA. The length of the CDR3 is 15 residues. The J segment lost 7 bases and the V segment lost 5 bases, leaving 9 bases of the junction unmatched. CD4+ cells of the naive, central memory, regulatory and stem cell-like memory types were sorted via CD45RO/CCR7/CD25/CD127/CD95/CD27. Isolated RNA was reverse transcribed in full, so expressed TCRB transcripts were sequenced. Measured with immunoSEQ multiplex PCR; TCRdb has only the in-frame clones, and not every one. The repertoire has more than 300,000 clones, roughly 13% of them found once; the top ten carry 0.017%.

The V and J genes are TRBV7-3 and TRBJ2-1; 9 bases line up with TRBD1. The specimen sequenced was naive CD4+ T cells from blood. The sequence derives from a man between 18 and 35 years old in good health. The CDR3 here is CASSPSGQGGNEQFF. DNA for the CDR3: TGTGCCAGCAGCCCCTCGGGACAGGGTGGGAATGAGCAGTTCTTC.